The rows below give T cell receptor beta chains drawn from one sample of a study of blood T cell repertoires in COVID-19. Assay: immunoSEQ multiplex PCR; the TCRdb copy retains only in-frame clones and omits some. The profile shows roughly 500,000 clones, roughly 87% of them singletons. The sample taken for sequencing was peripheral blood. The receptor set was obtained from a man younger than 35 with COVID-19, enrolled during active disease. CDR3s include the opening cysteine and the closing phenylalanine or tryptophan. A D gene is named only where the DNA matches it firmly. Size values are once, few and many counts, or a class for expanded clones, and some rows have none.

D gene | clone size | J gene | V gene | CDR3 protein
NA | NA | TRBJ1-2 | TRBV14 | CASSQARWGYTF
TRBD2 | NA | TRBJ2-1 | TRBV27 | CASSKGLAKATNNEQFF
NA | NA | TRBJ2-7 | TRBV13 | CASSLDLRGHEQYF
TRBD1 | NA | TRBJ1-6 | TRBV9 | CASSADRVGNSPLHF
TRBD1 | NA | TRBJ2-1 | TRBV5-4 | CASSLGDRGPIYNEQFF
TRBD2 | NA | TRBJ2-1 | TRBV6-5 | CASSYSPSGERNEQFF
TRBD1 | NA | TRBJ2-7 | TRBV2 | CATTRDSVISYEQYF
TRBD1 | NA | TRBJ2-7 | TRBV19 | CASRDRGSYEQYF
TRBD2 | NA | TRBJ2-1 | TRBV4-1 | CASSQGGPAGGLGSEQFF
TRBD2 | NA | TRBJ2-5 | TRBV5-6 | CASSRRTSGSWAETQYF
NA | NA | TRBJ1-2 | TRBV7-9 | CASSLGGQGNYGYTF
TRBD1 | NA | TRBJ1-5 | TRBV2 | CASRVHGTAQSNQPQHF
NA | NA | TRBJ2-5 | TRBV6-4 | CASRTRDSKKGETQYF
TRBD2 | NA | TRBJ2-5 | TRBV19 | CASSPGLAGVRETQYF
NA | NA | TRBJ2-5 | TRBV7-8 | CASSLLQETQYF
TRBD2 | NA | TRBJ2-3 | TRBV7-9 | CASSPGLAGDWQYF
TRBD2 | NA | TRBJ2-1 | TRBV5-8 | CASSLNPGLAGGHEQFF
NA | few | TRBJ1-5 | TRBV6-2/TRBV6-3 | CASSYSMAGNGQPQHF
NA | NA | TRBJ1-1 | TRBV2 | CASRSWGGIEAFF
TRBD2 | NA | TRBJ2-5 | TRBV2 | CASILAGGRETQYF
NA | few | TRBJ1-2 | TRBV7-9 | CASSSVMIGQSNYGYTF
NA | once | TRBJ2-1 | TRBV10-3 | CAISDSYNEQFF
NA | NA | TRBJ1-5 | TRBV6-1 | CASSESGVQPQHF
NA | many | TRBJ2-7 | TRBV7-9 | CASSLDTPTPYF
NA | NA | TRBJ2-3 | TRBV11-2 | CASSLGPADTQYF
NA | NA | TRBJ2-1 | TRBV15 | CATSRGKADNEQFF
NA | NA | TRBJ2-7 | TRBV9 | CASSVMPGAVYEQYF
NA | NA | TRBJ1-2 | TRBV6-1 | CASSELAGPQGYTF
NA | NA | TRBJ1-2 | TRBV4-1 | CASSQEGQHNYGYTF
NA | NA | TRBJ2-5 | TRBV6-1 | CASSEMGGPKETQYF
NA | NA | TRBJ1-2 | TRBV2 | CASSENGGYGYTF
TRBD2 | once | TRBJ2-2 | TRBV4-1 | CASSRRASGRERTGELFF
TRBD2 | NA | TRBJ2-7 | TRBV27 | CASSWVAGDYEQYF
TRBD2 | NA | TRBJ2-1 | TRBV6-6 | CASSYSTSPYYNEQFF
TRBD2 | NA | TRBJ2-1 | TRBV7-2 | CASSLEYTSGSYEQFF
TRBD1 | NA | TRBJ1-1 | TRBV29-1 | CSVDSGRGQPEAFF
TRBD2 | NA | TRBJ2-7 | TRBV14 | CASSQDWPSGSYYEQYF
TRBD2 | once | TRBJ2-3 | TRBV7-9 | CASSLGTSGIDTQYF
NA | few | TRBJ2-3 | TRBV3-1/TRBV3-2 | CASSQDPTDTQYF
TRBD2 | NA | TRBJ2-5 | TRBV14 | CASSQLAGQETQYF
NA | NA | TRBJ2-1 | TRBV6-5 | CASRNHWSSYNEQFF